The clone carrying this T cell receptor (beta chain) is a singleton in its sample. What it binds is not known. These data come from a study of cytomegalovirus exposure and HLA in healthy donors. Study observations and caveats: Analyzed later, association rates of TCRs varied across HLA loci, with DRB1 most and HLA-C fewest.

The PCR made use of 60 Vbeta and 13 Jbeta primers. Clones were sequenced by immunoSEQ multiplex PCR, and TCRdb holds only the in-frame ones, with some missing. Among more than 95,000 clones listed, almost 70% were seen once. The CDR3 sequence is 12 residues long. V was trimmed by 2 bases and J by 4 bases, leaving 4 bases between them. Looked up from germline, CDR1 is SEHNR and CDR2 is FQNEAQ (reference sequence). V is TRBV7-9 and J is TRBJ2-3, with D unresolved. The sequence was obtained from a man aged 25 to 40 in good health and CMV-seronegative. The sequenced sample was PBMCs. Here the CDR3 reads CASSLQADTQYF. CDR3 bases: TGTGCCAGCAGCTTACAGGCAGATACGCAGTATTTT.